Shown below are 24 T cell receptor beta chains from a single sample sequenced in a study of T cell changes during pregnancy in multiple sclerosis. Only in-frame clones appear in the TCRdb table, and some are missing; sequencing was by immunoSEQ multiplex PCR. The table includes tens of thousands of clones, approximately 86% detected once. The sequencing here drew on peripheral blood, taken in the first trimester of pregnancy. The source of these receptors is a female donor with multiple sclerosis, enrolled in a pregnancy study.

This clone was seen only a few times. The CDR3 here is CAISDGQKYGYTF. In nucleotides, the CDR3 is TGTGCCATCAGTGATGGGCAGAAGTATGGCTACACCTTC. The chain is built from TRBV10-3 and TRBJ1-2; D unresolved. CDR3 length: 13 residues. V was cut by 3 bases and J by 5 bases, with 10 bases left in between. Germline CDR1 ENHRY, CDR2 SYGVKD.

The genes are TRBV27 and TRBJ2-7, with D perhaps TRBD1 (5 bases). Germline V CDR1 and CDR2: MNHEY, SMNVEV (reference sequence). The CDR3 is 14 residues long. V was clipped by 2 bases and J by 2 bases, with 10 bases between them. This CDR3 reads CASSLLPGTYEQYF. In DNA form, the CDR3 reads TGTGCCAGCAGTTTACTTCCAGGGACCTACGAGCAGTACTTC.

The chain joins TRBV7-9 to TRBJ2-5; D gene uncertain. CDR3 length: 13 residues. V was trimmed by 2 bases and J by 4 bases, leaving 8 bases between them. Germline V gene lookup returns CDR1 SEHNR and CDR2 FQNEAQ (reference sequence). This CDR3 is CASSLSRPETQYF. CDR3 bases: TGTGCCAGCAGCTTAAGCAGGCCAGAGACCCAGTACTTC.

This clone was picked up one time. V gene TRBV11-3 combines with J gene TRBJ2-5; 7 bases map to TRBD1. V lost 5 bases to trimming and J lost 4 bases; unmatched junction nucleotides: 13. The CDR3 is 16 amino acids. Per the germline V gene, CDR1 is SGHNT and CDR2 is YENEEA. The CDR3 loop is CASSSSTGSYGETQYF. CDR3 DNA sequence: TGTGCCAGCAGCAGTTCGACAGGGTCGTATGGAGAGACCCAGTACTTC.

This chain connects TRBV5-8 to TRBJ1-5; the D is unclear. CDR3 length: 12 amino acids. Germline V gives CDR1 SGHTS, CDR2 YDEGEE. The ends were cut back, 7 bases at V and 3 bases at J, with 8 bases in the middle. Here the CDR3 DNA reads TGTGCCAGCCACGGTCTCAATCAGCCCCAGCATTTT. Encoded protein: CASHGLNQPQHF.

The chain uses TRBV5-4 and TRBJ2-2; 16 positions agree with TRBD2. CDR1 SGHNT and CDR2 YYREEE come from the germline V gene (reference sequence). The CDR3 is 18 amino acids. J was trimmed by 5 bases and V by 4 bases; bases with no gene match: 8. The CDR3 sequence: CASSRGLAGGPVTGELFF. For the CDR3, the DNA is TGTGCCAGCAGCAGGGGACTAGCGGGAGGGCCCGTTACCGGGGAGCTGTTTTTT. The whole variable domain, remainder taken from reference TRBV5-4 and TRBJ2-2, is ETGVTQSPTHLIKTRGQQVTLRCSSQSGHNTVSWYQQALGQGPQFIFQYYREEENGRGNFPPRFSGLQFPNYSSELNVNALELDDSALYLCASSRGLAGGPVTGELFFGEGSRLTVL.

This clone was seen a single time. The chain links TRBV7-9 to TRBJ2-2, with D tentatively TRBD2 (6 bases). CDR3 length equals 17 residues. Trimming pared 1 base from V and 6 bases from J, leaving 18 bases between. Germline CDR1 and CDR2: SEHNR and FQNEAQ (reference sequence). Here the CDR3 reads CASSLDYSGRGSGELFF. The CDR3, as DNA: TGTGCCAGCAGCTTAGACTACTCCGGGAGAGGATCCGGGGAGCTGTTTTTT.

The V call is TRBV2, the J call TRBJ2-3, with unresolved D. CDR1 and CDR2 (germline): SNHLY, FYNNEI. The CDR3 has 13 amino acids. The V end was cut by 5 bases, the J end by 5 bases, with 11 bases between. The CDR3 region is CASSLDAGDTQYF. The CDR3, as DNA: TGTGCCAGCAGTCTAGATGCCGGAGATACGCAGTATTTT.

The sample holds one count of this clone. The V call is TRBV18, the J call TRBJ2-7; tentatively, D is TRBD2 (6 bases). The V gene's germline CDR1 is KGHSH and CDR2 LQKENI. The V and J ends lost 2 bases and 2 bases respectively, with 10 bases between them. The CDR3 runs 14 residues. CDR3 coding DNA: TGTGCCAGCTCACCAAGCGGGCTTACCTACGAGCAGTACTTC. It codes for CASSPSGLTYEQYF.

The V call is TRBV28, the J call TRBJ2-3, with D possibly matching TRBD1 (5 bases). Trimming removed 3 bases at V and 2 bases at J, with 9 bases between. The germline V gene has CDR1 MDHEN and CDR2 SYDVKM. The CDR3 sequence is 14 residues long. Here the CDR3 DNA reads TGTGCCAGCAGTTTCACAGGAACCACAGATACGCAGTATTTT. It yields the protein CASSFTGTTDTQYF.

This clone was seen a few times. The rearrangement uses TRBV6-1 and TRBJ2-4; 8 bases map to TRBD1. V gave up 1 base and J gave up 7 bases; unmatched junction bases: 6. The CDR3 is 15 residues long. Per the germline V gene, CDR1 is MNHNS and CDR2 is SASEGT. The CDR3 nucleotides read TGTGCCAGCAGTGAAGGGGAGACAGGGGCGAACATTCAGTACTTC. Translating gives CASSEGETGANIQYF.

V is TRBV14 and J is TRBJ2-5, with TRBD2 matching 7 bases. CDR1 and CDR2 (germline): SGHDN, FVKESK. The ends lost 0 bases at V and 12 bases at J; junction bases unmatched: 7. The CDR3 length is 13 residues. The CDR3 nucleotides are TGTGCCAGCAGCCAAGATTTGGCGGGAGCGAAGTACTTC. This translates into CASSQDLAGAKYF.

This chain links TRBV9 with TRBJ2-3, with 8 bases aligning to TRBD2. J lost 4 bases, V lost 4 bases, and 8 bases had no gene match. The CDR3 totals 15 residues. Germline lookup yields CDR1 SGDLS and CDR2 YYNGEE. The CDR3 bases are TGTGCCAGCAGCCGGACTAGCCAGTTCCCAGATACGCAGTATTTT. It specifies CASSRTSQFPDTQYF.

V usage is TRBV2 and J usage is TRBJ1-2, with D maybe TRBD1 (6 bases). The CDR3 has 16 residues. Per the germline V gene, CDR1 is SNHLY and CDR2 is FYNNEI. V was shortened by 6 bases and J by 2 bases, with 19 bases between the two germline ends. CDR3 residues: CASRAPGQNINYGYTF. The CDR3 DNA is TGTGCCAGCAGAGCCCCGGGACAAAACATAAACTATGGCTACACCTTC.

The chain uses TRBV7-2 and TRBJ2-7; 7 bases line up with TRBD2. V was pared by 5 bases and J by 6 bases, with 16 bases of the junction left unmatched. The length of the CDR3 is 16 residues. Germline V gene lookup returns CDR1 SGHTA and CDR2 FQGNSA. CDR3 in amino acids: CASSAPGLGVAPEQYF. Here the CDR3 DNA reads TGTGCCAGCAGCGCTCCCGGACTAGGGGTTGCTCCCGAGCAGTACTTC.

The chain joins TRBV28 to TRBJ2-3, with D maybe TRBD1 (5 bases). The germline V gene encodes CDR1 MDHEN and CDR2 SYDVKM. The CDR3 totals 15 residues. Trimming pared 5 bases from V and 0 bases from J, leaving 12 bases between. The CDR3 region is CASSPTGMSTDTQYF. The CDR3 bases are TGTGCCAGCAGTCCTACAGGCATGAGCACAGATACGCAGTATTTT. Full variable domain (rest looked up from reference TRBV28 and TRBJ2-3): DVKVTQSSRYLVKRTGEKVFLECVQDMDHENMFWYRQDPGLGLRLIYFSYDVKMKEKGDIPEGYSVSREKKERFSLILESASTNQTSMYLCASSPTGMSTDTQYFGPGTRLTVL.

The chain has TRBV9 and TRBJ2-7; 14 bases agree with TRBD2. The V and J ends lost 3 bases and 6 bases, in that order; junction bases with no gene match: 17. The CDR3 sequence is 19 residues long. Germline CDR1 and CDR2: SGDLS and YYNGEE. The CDR3 DNA follows: TGTGCCAGCAGCGCCCCTCGACTAGCGGGAGGGGTTTTTTTGGGCGAGCAGTACTTC. The encoded protein is CASSAPRLAGGVFLGEQYF.

This chain joins TRBV21-1 and TRBJ1-5; the table names TRBD1, a call not compared with the DNA. TRBV21-1 is recorded as a pseudogene. The CDR3 extends over 10 amino acids. DNA for the CDR3: TGTGCCAGCGCCGCAGGTTTCCAGCATTTT. This codes for CASAAGFQHF.

This clone has only a few counts. Here the CDR3 DNA reads TGTGCCAGCAGCGGACAGGGGGCTTGGGGCTACACCTTC. It translates to CASSGQGAWGYTF. The chain links TRBV7-9 to TRBJ1-2; 11 nucleotides agree with TRBD1. The CDR3 has 13 residues. The trim removed 5 bases at V and 8 bases at J, leaving 4 bases unmatched. The germline CDR1 and CDR2 sequences are SEHNR and FQNEAQ (reference sequence).

This clone was counted once. This chain connects TRBV7-9 to TRBJ2-5, with a weak D call TRBD2 (6 bases). CDR1 is SEHNR, CDR2 FQNEAQ, per germline (reference sequence). V gave up 5 bases and J gave up 4 bases, with 14 bases separating them. The CDR3 runs 14 residues. CDR3 region: CASSPGGLPETQYF. CDR3 sequence (DNA): TGTGCCAGCAGCCCCGGGGGACTCCCAGAGACCCAGTACTTC.

This clone has just one count. The chain carries TRBV7-2 and TRBJ2-3; D gene ambiguous. The CDR3 is made up of 12 amino acids. The V end lost 5 bases, the J end lost 2 bases, and 5 bases lay between the germline ends. From germline, CDR1 is SGHTA and CDR2 FQGNSA. The CDR3 DNA reads TGTGCCAGCAGCCCGTTCACAGATACGCAGTATTTT. It codes for CASSPFTDTQYF.

The chain is built from TRBV28 and TRBJ1-2, with a weak D call TRBD1 (6 bases). Per the germline V gene, CDR1 is MDHEN and CDR2 is SYDVKM. V lost 6 bases and J 5 bases, leaving 13 bases between the germline ends. CDR3 length: 13 amino acids. CDR3 nucleotides: TGTGCCAGCAGCTCAGACAGGCCGTATGGCTACACCTTC. It codes for CASSSDRPYGYTF.

This chain connects TRBV5-6 to TRBJ1-1; D is uncertain. This CDR3 comprises 13 residues. Looked up from germline, CDR1 is SGHDT and CDR2 is YYEEEE. CDR3: CLTGDSMNTEAFF. The CDR3 DNA reads TGTTTAACGGGTGATTCGATGAACACTGAAGCTTTCTTT.

The chain joins TRBV12-1 to TRBJ1-1; the table's D call of TRBD1 was not tested on the DNA. TRBV12-1 is described as a pseudogene. The CDR3 is 15 residues long. CDR3 in amino acids: CASSPGQGMNTEAFF. As DNA, the CDR3 is TGTGCCAGCAGCCCGGGACAGGGGATGAACACTGAAGCTTTCTTT.